Listed below are T cell receptor beta chains from one sample, sequenced in a study of blood T cell repertoires in COVID-19. Profiling relied on immunoSEQ multiplex PCR, and the TCRdb table lists in-frame clones only, not all of them. Among approximately 210,000 clones listed, 75% to 85% were seen once. Sequencing was done on a sample of PBMCs or T cells enriched from blood (not recorded which). All receptors derive from a woman aged 45-65 years with acute COVID-19. The conserved cysteine and the conserved F or W are not part of the CDR3 here. Each record gives: V gene, CDR3 protein.

V: TRBV24-1; CDR3: ATSDLGTGISPLH
V: TRBV7-3; CDR3: ASSSLENEQF
V: TRBV2; CDR3: ASSTGGLGYT
V: TRBV11-2; CDR3: ASSSAGASYNSPLH
V: TRBV4-2; CDR3: ASSATREAARIQY
V: TRBV30; CDR3: AWSVGVQPQH
V: TRBV24-1; CDR3: ATRPQGADTQY
V: TRBV7-8; CDR3: ASSPLIRATEAF
V: TRBV7-2; CDR3: ASSFPLAGGVWTQY
V: TRBV28; CDR3: ASFRLLGVEQF
V: TRBV4-3; CDR3: ASSSLQGANYGYT
V: TRBV2; CDR3: ASGGQGVSGYT
V: TRBV2; CDR3: ASSGQGAGIYGYT
V: TRBV4-2; CDR3: ASSQDLAGQETQY
V: TRBV18; CDR3: ASSPSQGNTGELF
V: TRBV6-4; CDR3: ASSQGQGSSPLH
V: TRBV10-2; CDR3: ASSEYQGQETQY
V: TRBV5-1; CDR3: ASSSQGEFTEAF
V: TRBV11-3; CDR3: ASTLGTASTDTQY
V: TRBV18; CDR3: ASSPGTDGNTIY
V: TRBV6-5; CDR3: ASSWDSIITDTQY
V: TRBV12-3/TRBV12-4; CDR3: ASSFGGETQY
V: TRBV5-4; CDR3: ASSLDLSDYGTDTQY
V: TRBV5-6; CDR3: ASSSPGGWRYGYT
V: TRBV24-1; CDR3: ATSAGGSGNTIY
V: TRBV21-1; CDR3: ASSLPGQGVNGELF
V: TRBV6-5; CDR3: ASSYPRGRNTEAF
V: TRBV3-1/TRBV3-2; CDR3: ASRDRVANYGYT
V: TRBV6-5; CDR3: ASRRDSNYGYT
V: TRBV4-2; CDR3: ASGPGQNTGELF
V: TRBV6-2/TRBV6-3; CDR3: ASTPVRHAPTEAF
V: TRBV5-8; CDR3: ASSFIQGWNIQY
V: TRBV19; CDR3: ASSIMTDGEAF
V: TRBV28; CDR3: ATPDTGDGYT
V: TRBV4-2; CDR3: ASSPGAGENEQF
V: TRBV5-3; CDR3: ARSLALGGRKQETQY
V: TRBV7-2; CDR3: ASRLQGDHGELF
V: TRBV4-3; CDR3: ASSPTSGAADTQY
V: TRBV6-5; CDR3: ASTYDRSYGYT
V: TRBV6-5; CDR3: ATRTVAYSGELF